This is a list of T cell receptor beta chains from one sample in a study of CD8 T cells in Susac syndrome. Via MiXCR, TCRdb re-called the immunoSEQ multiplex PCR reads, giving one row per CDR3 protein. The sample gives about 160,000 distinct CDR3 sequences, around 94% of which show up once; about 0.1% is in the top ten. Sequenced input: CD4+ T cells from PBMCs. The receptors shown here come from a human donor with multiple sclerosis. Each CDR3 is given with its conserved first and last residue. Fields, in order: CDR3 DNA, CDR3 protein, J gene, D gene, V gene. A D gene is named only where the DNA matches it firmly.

DNA: TGTGCCAGCTATATTAGAGAGGCTGGTGGCCGTGGCTACACCTTC; CDR3: CASYIREAGGRGYTF; J: TRBJ1-2; D: -; V: TRBV5-4
DNA: TGCGCCAGCAGCTTGGCCCCGGGGGTCGAAAAACTGTTTTTT; CDR3: CASSLAPGVEKLFF; J: TRBJ1-4; D: -; V: TRBV5-1
DNA: TGTGCCAGCAGCTTGGGGGTCGGAACGGAGAATCAGCCCCAGCATTTT; CDR3: CASSLGVGTENQPQHF; J: TRBJ1-5; D: -; V: TRBV5-6
DNA: TGTGCCTGGAGTTCAGGGGACTACGAGCAGTACTTC; CDR3: CAWSSGDYEQYF; J: TRBJ2-7; D: -; V: TRBV30
DNA: TGTGCCAGCAGGACAGAGGTCTACAATGAGCAGTTCTTC; CDR3: CASRTEVYNEQFF; J: TRBJ2-1; D: -; V: TRBV2
DNA: TGTGCCAGCAGCCAACAAGACAGGGGAGAAGCTTTCTTT; CDR3: CASSQQDRGEAFF; J: TRBJ1-1; D: TRBD1; V: TRBV7-9
DNA: TGTGCCAGCAGTTACTCCTCACGCGGGAGCGAGACCCAGTACTTC; CDR3: CASSYSSRGSETQYF; J: TRBJ2-5; D: TRBD2; V: TRBV6-2/TRBV6-3
DNA: TGTGCTTTCGGGGGGGTCCCTGCCAAAAACATTCAGTACTTC; CDR3: CAFGGVPAKNIQYF; J: TRBJ2-4; D: TRBD2; V: TRBV30
DNA: TGTGCCAGCAATTTACCGGGGCAGCCCCAGCATTTT; CDR3: CASNLPGQPQHF; J: TRBJ1-5; D: -; V: TRBV6-5
DNA: TGCAGTGCTAGACCCTTTATTAGCGGCTCCTACAATGAGCAGTTCTTC; CDR3: CSARPFISGSYNEQFF; J: TRBJ2-1; D: -; V: TRBV20-1
DNA: TGTGCCAGTAGTATAGGTCGACAATTCAATCAGCCCCAGCATTTT; CDR3: CASSIGRQFNQPQHF; J: TRBJ1-5; D: -; V: TRBV19
DNA: TGCGCCAGCAGCAGGATAGCGGATACCTACAATGAGCAGTTCTTC; CDR3: CASSRIADTYNEQFF; J: TRBJ2-1; D: -; V: TRBV5-1
DNA: TGCAGTGCTCCGGGACAGTCTAGCAATCAGCCCCAGCATTTT; CDR3: CSAPGQSSNQPQHF; J: TRBJ1-5; D: TRBD1; V: TRBV20-1
DNA: TGCAGTGCAAACAGGGACCAGGCTATGGATGGCTACACCTTC; CDR3: CSANRDQAMDGYTF; J: TRBJ1-2; D: -; V: TRBV20-1
DNA: TGCAGTGCTAAAGAGACCGCAACTCATCAGCCCCAGCATTTT; CDR3: CSAKETATHQPQHF; J: TRBJ1-5; D: -; V: TRBV20-1
DNA: TGTGCCAGCAGTTTGACTAGCGGGTGGTACGAGCAGTACTTC; CDR3: CASSLTSGWYEQYF; J: TRBJ2-7; D: TRBD2; V: TRBV27
DNA: TGTGCCACCGGAGACAGTTCCACCGGGGAGCTGTTTTTT; CDR3: CATGDSSTGELFF; J: TRBJ2-2; D: -; V: TRBV24-1
DNA: TGCGCCAGCAGCCCGACGGGCCTCACAGATACGCAGTATTTT; CDR3: CASSPTGLTDTQYF; J: TRBJ2-3; D: -; V: TRBV5-1
DNA: TGTGCCAGCAGTTTATACCGCGGACGAATTTACGAGCAGTACTTC; CDR3: CASSLYRGRIYEQYF; J: TRBJ2-7; D: -; V: TRBV6-5
DNA: TGTGCCAGCACACTCCTGGGGGCCAACGTCCTGACTTTC; CDR3: CASTLLGANVLTF; J: TRBJ2-6; D: -; V: TRBV6-6
DNA: TGTGCCAGCCTAAGGACGGCAGGGGCGGTAAATGAGCAGTTCTTC; CDR3: CASLRTAGAVNEQFF; J: TRBJ2-1; D: -; V: TRBV2
DNA: TGTGCCAGCAGCCACGGGACAGGGGTATACAATGAGCAGTTCTTC; CDR3: CASSHGTGVYNEQFF; J: TRBJ2-1; D: TRBD1; V: TRBV7-3
DNA: TGTGCCAGCAGCCTTCATACTAGCGGACTCTACAATGAGCAGTTCTTC; CDR3: CASSLHTSGLYNEQFF; J: TRBJ2-1; D: TRBD2; V: TRBV6-4
DNA: TGTGCCAGCAGTCCGAGGATGGCGAACACTGAAGCTTTCTTT; CDR3: CASSPRMANTEAFF; J: TRBJ1-1; D: -; V: TRBV27
DNA: TGCAGTCTACCCCGAGGGGATACGCAGTATTTT; CDR3: CSLPRGDTQYF; J: TRBJ2-3; D: -; V: TRBV20-1
DNA: TGCGCCAGCAGTAGGGACAGAGGCACAGATACGCAGTATTTT; CDR3: CASSRDRGTDTQYF; J: TRBJ2-3; D: TRBD1; V: TRBV23-1
DNA: TGTGCCAGCAGTGAAGCCCACGGCCTGTTTGGAAACACCATATATTTT; CDR3: CASSEAHGLFGNTIYF; J: TRBJ1-3; D: -; V: TRBV2
DNA: TGTGCCAGCAATCCCGAGGGAAACACCGGGGAGCTGTTTTTT; CDR3: CASNPEGNTGELFF; J: TRBJ2-2; D: -; V: TRBV12-3/TRBV12-4
DNA: TGTGCCAGCAGCTCCGAAAGGCCATTTGGGGCCAACGTCCTGACTTTC; CDR3: CASSSERPFGANVLTF; J: TRBJ2-6; D: -; V: TRBV7-9
DNA: TGTGCCAGCAGAAATAGCGGGGGACAGTTCTTC; CDR3: CASRNSGGQFF; J: TRBJ2-1; D: TRBD2; V: TRBV12-3/TRBV12-4
DNA: TGTGCCAGCAGCCCTTGGGTGACAGGCCGGGACGCCCAGCATTTT; CDR3: CASSPWVTGRDAQHF; J: TRBJ1-5; D: -; V: TRBV5-4